The clone carrying this T cell receptor beta chain was seen repeatedly, ten times or more. The data were obtained in a study of T-cell reconstitution after alpha-beta-depleted transplantation in children. Unique molecular identifiers were built into the TCRbeta library. Using its own MiXCR run on the PCR reads, TCRdb lists one record per CDR3 protein. The sample lists about 420,000 distinct CDR3 sequences, around 15% occurring once. V was pared by 4 bases and J by 2 bases, with 6 bases between. The germline V gene has CDR1 SGHRS and CDR2 YFSETQ. The CDR3 sequence is 12 residues long. This rearrangement joins TRBV5-1 to TRBJ2-5; no firm D call. This sequence originates from a boy less than two years old who had a stem cell transplant for Wiskott-Aldrich syndrome, so the T cells may come from the graft donor. The sample was PBMCs, mostly from graft donor cells, taken 360 days after TCRalphabeta/CD19-depleted stem cell transplant. CDR3 sequence reads: CASSKQQETQYF. The CDR3 coding sequence is TGCGCCAGCAGCAAGCAACAAGAGACCCAGTACTTC.